The present entry profiles one TCR beta chain with its context. This entry belongs to a study of cytomegalovirus exposure and HLA in healthy donors. The V gene's germline CDR1 is KGHSH and CDR2 LQKENI. The CDR3 runs to 14 residues. Trimming stripped 3 bases from V and 5 bases from J, with 11 bases between. PCR used 60 Vbeta primers and 13 Jbeta primers. TCRdb's table, derived via immunoSEQ multiplex PCR, lists solely in-frame clones and lacks some. Of about 190,000 clones in the sample, around 86% are singletons; the top ten hold less than 7%. This clonotype originated in a man aged 35-49 years in good health and CMV-seropositive. This chain links TRBV18 with TRBJ1-5, with D possibly matching TRBD1 (6 bases). The sample was PBMCs. The CDR3 sequence: CASSPGQGHQPQHF. The CDR3, as DNA: TGTGCCAGCTCACCTGGGCAGGGGCATCAGCCCCAGCATTTT.